The present TCR beta chain was sequenced within a study of blood T cell repertoires in COVID-19. Study as a whole: Collection of acute and convalescent COVID-19 samples took place in the United States, Italy and Spain.

The authors' processing: Cell counts per sample came from amplifying reference gene primers. Measured with immunoSEQ multiplex PCR; TCRdb has only the in-frame clones, and not every one. V, J and clone size reflect that table, while D and trimming were determined from the DNA. The profile shows 35,000 to 55,000 clones, roughly 89% of them singletons. Between the trimmed V and J ends, which lost 8 bases and 1 base, there was a span of 9 bases. Germline V lookup: CDR1 LGHDT, CDR2 YNNKEL (reference sequence). The CDR3 spans 14 residues. The rearrangement links TRBV3-1 (or the pseudogene TRBV3-2) to TRBJ2-6; TRBD1 might be the D (6 bases). Sequenced input: peripheral blood. The sequence derives from a man aged 60 to 75 with active COVID-19. In nucleotides, the CDR3 is TGTGCCAGCTTCCAGGGGTCTGGGGCCAACGTCCTGACTTTC. It is translated as CASFQGSGANVLTF.